Presented here are 30 T cell receptor beta chains from one specimen sequenced in a study of blood T cell repertoires in COVID-19. Using immunoSEQ multiplex PCR, the repertoire was profiled, and TCRdb retains in-frame clones only, with some absent. The sample shows 150,000 to 200,000 clones, about four fifths of them seen only once. Sample: PBMCs or T cells enriched from blood (not recorded which). The source is a man aged 45 to 65 who had recovered from COVID-19.

This sequence joins TRBV11-2 and TRBJ2-5, with 7 bases identical to TRBD1. The trim removed 5 bases at V and 2 bases at J, leaving 11 bases unmatched. The CDR3 sequence is 16 residues long. CDR1 is SGHAT and CDR2 is FQNNGV in the germline V gene. Written as DNA, the CDR3 is TGTGCCAGCAGCGGGGACGGACAGGCCGCGCAAGAGACCCAGTACTTC. Protein sequence: CASSGDGQAAQETQYF.

The chain has TRBV11-2 and TRBJ2-3; no reliable D call. The germline CDR1 and CDR2 sequences are SGHAT and FQNNGV. The length of the CDR3 is 13 residues. V dropped 0 bases and J dropped 4 bases, with 5 bases sitting between them. This CDR3 is CASSLDPPDTQYF. In nucleotides, the CDR3 is TGTGCCAGCAGCTTAGACCCTCCAGATACGCAGTATTTT. Supplemented by reference TRBV11-2 and TRBJ2-3, the full variable domain reads EAGVAQSPRYKIIEKRQSVAFWCNPISGHATLYWYQQILGQGPKLLIQFQNNGVVDDSQLPKDRFSAERLKGVDSTLKIQPAKLEDSAVYLCASSLDPPDTQYFGPGTRLTVL.

This clone was seen only a few times. The V gene is TRBV19, the J gene TRBJ2-5, with D unclear. CDR3 size: 15 residues. V was shortened by 0 bases and J by 1 base, with 9 bases between the two germline ends. From germline, CDR1 is LNHDA and CDR2 SQIVND (reference sequence). The CDR3 loop is CASSIDSQTQETQYF. The CDR3 nucleotides are TGTGCCAGTAGTATAGATTCACAGACCCAAGAGACCCAGTACTTC.

The chain combines TRBV7-9 with TRBJ1-2; 8 bases line up with TRBD1. The trim removed 3 bases at V and 6 bases at J, leaving 12 bases unmatched. CDR1 and CDR2 from the germline V gene are SEHNR and FQNEAQ (reference sequence). The length of the CDR3 is 16 residues. The CDR3 DNA is TGTGCCAGCAGCTTTTTCGGGAGCGGACAGGGTAATGGCTACACCTTC. It encodes CASSFFGSGQGNGYTF.

This chain joins TRBV4-1 and TRBJ2-7; the match to TRBD2 covers 7 bases. V was clipped by 4 bases and J by 2 bases; unmatched bases: 2. In germline, CDR1 is MGHRA, CDR2 YSYEKL. The CDR3 has 13 amino acids. The CDR3 protein is CASSRSGTYEQYF. The CDR3 DNA follows: TGCGCCAGCAGCCGCAGCGGGACCTACGAGCAGTACTTC.

V gene TRBV9 combines with J gene TRBJ1-2, with D possibly matching TRBD1 (6 bases). The CDR3 runs to 14 residues. CDR1 is SGDLS, CDR2 YYNGEE, per germline. Trimming shortened V by 3 bases and J by 6 bases, and 15 bases separated the two germline ends. The CDR3 sequence: CASSGSPTGHGYTF. The CDR3 DNA sequence: TGTGCCAGCAGCGGCAGTCCGACAGGTCATGGCTACACCTTC.

This clone is a singleton in its sample. V and J are TRBV28 and TRBJ2-5; 7 nucleotides align to TRBD2. Germline assignment: CDR1 MDHEN and CDR2 SYDVKM. CDR3 length: 15 residues. With 7 bases clipped from V and 4 bases from J, the junction kept 12 bases outside the gene matches. CDR3 sequence reads: CASKGGTGGGETQYF. CDR3 nucleotides: TGTGCCAGCAAGGGTGGAACGGGCGGGGGAGAGACCCAGTACTTC.

J is TRBJ2-1 and V is TRBV9, with 9 bases matching TRBD1. This CDR3 spans 16 amino acids. Trimming took 1 base from V and 9 from J; bases not matched to a gene: 11. CDR1 is SGDLS and CDR2 is YYNGEE in the germline V gene. CDR3 sequence (DNA): TGTGCCAGCAGCGTAATGGACAGGGGTATGATGGGTGAGCAGTTCTTC. Its translation: CASSVMDRGMMGEQFF.

CDR3 residues: CASSSIATGRQGGAGYGYTF. The CDR3 DNA follows: TGTGCCAGCAGTTCCATTGCTACCGGGCGACAGGGGGGCGCGGGCTATGGCTACACCTTC. This rearrangement joins TRBV28 to TRBJ1-2, with 9 nucleotides matching TRBD1. After removal of 4 bases from V and 4 bases from J, the junction contained 22 bases not matched to a gene. CDR1 is MDHEN and CDR2 is SYDVKM in the germline V gene. This CDR3 contains 20 residues.

The chain combines TRBV6-5 with TRBJ1-2, with TRBD1 matching over 10 bases. J was trimmed by 1 base and V by 6 bases; bases with no gene match: 5. The germline CDR1 and CDR2 sequences are MNHEY and SVGAGI. This CDR3 comprises 15 residues. In DNA form, the CDR3 reads TGTGCCAGCAGGACAGGACAGGGGGGTAACTATGGCTACACCTTC. It yields the protein CASRTGQGGNYGYTF.

Written as DNA, the CDR3 is TGTGCCAGCAGCCAAGATGCAGGGGTTTGGAACACCATATATTTT. Amino acids: CASSQDAGVWNTIYF. V is TRBV3-1 (or the pseudogene TRBV3-2) and J is TRBJ1-3; TRBD1 might be the D (6 bases). The V end lost 0 bases, the J end lost 7 bases, and 13 bases lay between the germline ends. CDR3 length: 15 residues. CDR1 is LGHDT, CDR2 YNNKEL, per germline (reference sequence).

The J gene is TRBJ1-1, the V gene TRBV6-6; possibly TRBD1 for D (5 bases). Trimming cost V 7 bases and J 1 base, with 13 bases left between them. The length of the CDR3 is 14 residues. CDR1 is MNHNY, CDR2 SVGAGI, per germline (reference sequence). CDR3 in amino acids: CASTPGGTNTEAFF. The CDR3 region has the DNA TGTGCCAGCACCCCGGGGGGAACGAACACTGAAGCTTTCTTT.

This chain connects TRBV11-2 to TRBJ2-7; no definite D call. Trimming removed 2 bases at V and 2 bases at J, with 10 bases between. The CDR3 extends over 14 amino acids. Per the germline V gene, CDR1 is SGHAT and CDR2 is FQNNGV. For the CDR3, the DNA is TGTGCCAGCAGCTTACAGCTGACTGCCTACGAGCAGTACTTC. Translating gives CASSLQLTAYEQYF. Drawing the rest from reference TRBV11-2 and TRBJ2-7, the complete variable domain is EAGVAQSPRYKIIEKRQSVAFWCNPISGHATLYWYQQILGQGPKLLIQFQNNGVVDDSQLPKDRFSAERLKGVDSTLKIQPAKLEDSAVYLCASSLQLTAYEQYFGPGTRLTVT.

The rearrangement joins TRBV19 to TRBJ1-5; the match to TRBD1 covers 10 bases. Trimming took 2 bases from V and 2 from J; bases not matched to a gene: 9. Germline-derived CDR1 and CDR2 are LNHDA and SQIVND (reference sequence). The CDR3 spans 18 residues. The CDR3 nucleotides read TGTGCCAGTAGTATAAGGGCAGGACAGGGGGAAGGCAATCAGCCCCAGCATTTT. This codes for CASSIRAGQGEGNQPQHF.

The chain is built from TRBV20-1 and TRBJ1-5; D not resolved. This CDR3 comprises 14 residues. Per germline, CDR1 DFQATT and CDR2 SNEGSKA (reference sequence). V was pared by 3 bases and J by 7 bases, with 16 bases between. The CDR3 protein is CSASTPAPGQPQHF. Written as DNA, the CDR3 is TGCAGTGCTAGTACTCCAGCCCCCGGGCAGCCCCAGCATTTT.

The count of this clone is one. The J gene is TRBJ1-2, the V gene TRBV10-3; D not certain. The CDR3 is 14 residues long. CDR1 ENHRY and CDR2 SYGVKD come from the germline V gene. Deletions cut 0 bases from V and 3 bases from J, with 8 bases between. The CDR3, as DNA: TGTGCCATCAGTGAGTCGTACAGTGACTATGGCTACACCTTC. Protein: CAISESYSDYGYTF.

The V call is TRBV9, the J call TRBJ2-6; 7 bases are shared with TRBD2. Trimming removed 0 bases from V and 2 bases from J; junction bases left unmatched: 2. The length of the CDR3 is 16 residues. Per germline, CDR1 SGDLS and CDR2 YYNGEE. CDR3 DNA sequence: TGTGCCAGCAGCGTAGGACTAGCAACTGGGGCCAACGTCCTGACTTTC. This encodes CASSVGLATGANVLTF.

The chain combines TRBV2 with TRBJ2-7; D possibly corresponds to TRBD1 (6 bases). CDR1 is SNHLY, CDR2 FYNNEI, per germline. V lost 0 bases to trimming and J lost 2 bases, with 14 bases between them. The CDR3 runs to 16 residues. CDR3 loop: CASSEAFLRTAYEQYF. Written as DNA, the CDR3 is TGTGCCAGCAGTGAAGCCTTTTTGAGGACAGCCTACGAGCAGTACTTC.

The V and J genes are TRBV5-4 and TRBJ2-5, with 9 bases identical to TRBD2. The CDR3 spans 13 residues. Germline CDR1 reads SGHNT; CDR2 reads YYREEE (reference sequence). V was pared by 4 bases and J by 5 bases, with 3 bases of the junction left unmatched. Here the CDR3 reads CASSLAGRETQYF. The CDR3 bases are TGTGCCAGCAGCCTAGCGGGGAGGGAGACCCAGTACTTC.

This clone was seen once. The CDR3 is CASREQGNLRNTEAFF. The CDR3 DNA follows: TGTGCCAGCAGAGAACAGGGGAACCTCAGGAACACTGAAGCTTTCTTT. The chain uses TRBV6-4 and TRBJ1-1, with 7 bases aligning to TRBD1. This CDR3 has 16 amino acids. The V segment lost 6 bases and the J segment 1 base; nucleotides outside the gene matches: 11. Germline V lookup: CDR1 MRHNA, CDR2 SNTAGT.

A few counts support this clone. DNA of the CDR3: TGTGCCAGCAGCTCGGACAGGGCACCCTACGAGCAGTACTTC. Protein product: CASSSDRAPYEQYF. The V and J genes are TRBV7-9 and TRBJ2-7; TRBD1 matches 8 bases. V gave up 4 bases and J gave up 2 bases; unmatched junction bases: 4. This CDR3 has 14 residues. Per germline, CDR1 SEHNR and CDR2 FQNEAQ (reference sequence). Combining the CDR3 with reference TRBV7-9 and TRBJ2-7 gives the whole variable domain DTGVSQNPRHKITKRGQNVTFRCDPISEHNRLYWYRQTLGQGPEFLTYFQNEAQLEKSRLLSDRFSAERPKGSFSTLEIQRTEQGDSAMYLCASSSDRAPYEQYFGPGTRLTVT.

The gene calls are TRBV7-9 and TRBJ1-2; D is unresolved. Germline V lookup: CDR1 SEHNR, CDR2 FQNEAQ (reference sequence). This CDR3 comprises 14 residues. V gave up 5 bases and J gave up 7 bases, with 17 bases separating them. The CDR3 loop reads CASSGAAVGGGYTF. In nucleotides, the CDR3 is TGTGCCAGCAGCGGAGCAGCGGTGGGAGGTGGCTACACCTTC.

The chain is built from TRBV7-6 and TRBJ2-5; TRBD1 might be the D (5 bases). The CDR3 is 13 residues long. V gave up 5 bases and J gave up 7 bases, with 14 bases separating them. Germline CDR1 is SGHVS and CDR2 is FNYEAQ. CDR3 sequence (DNA): TGTGCCAGCAGCCCCTCAGGGCTCGGGACCCAGTACTTC. Translation gives CASSPSGLGTQYF.

This clone was seen just once. This sequence joins TRBV19 and TRBJ2-1, with 9 bases identical to TRBD1. The CDR3 loop spans 13 amino acids. Germline loops: CDR1 LNHDA, CDR2 SQIVND (reference sequence). V was clipped by 7 bases and J by 8 bases; unmatched bases: 6. The CDR3 bases are TGTGCCAGTAACAGGGGGCTCTTTCATGAGCAGTTCTTC. This codes for CASNRGLFHEQFF.

The chain links TRBV5-4 to TRBJ1-2; no clear D. Germline CDR1 SGHNT, CDR2 YYREEE (reference sequence). The V end was cut by 0 bases, the J end by 2 bases, with 8 bases between. CDR3 length: 14 residues. CDR3 sequence: CASSLEGGNYGYTF. DNA for the CDR3: TGTGCCAGCAGCTTGGAGGGCGGGAACTATGGCTACACCTTC.

Here the CDR3 DNA reads TGTGCCAGCAGCGCTGGGCCCGGGACTAGCGGGACTATTTTGTACCAAGAGACCCAGTACTTC. Translating it yields CASSAGPGTSGTILYQETQYF. The V and J genes are TRBV28 and TRBJ2-5, with TRBD2 matching over 13 bases. Unmatched junction bases numbered 19, after V lost 6 bases and J lost 0 bases. Looked up from germline, CDR1 is MDHEN and CDR2 is SYDVKM. The CDR3 is made up of 21 amino acids.

A single count supports this clone. This sequence joins TRBV7-2 and TRBJ2-5; D might be TRBD2 (6 bases). The CDR3 length is 15 residues. Germline V gene lookup returns CDR1 SGHTA and CDR2 FQGNSA. V dropped 1 base and J dropped 5 bases, with 14 bases sitting between them. CDR3 nucleotides: TGTGCCAGCAGCTTAGGGCGGGGACTGGAGGAGACCCAGTACTTC. Amino acid sequence: CASSLGRGLEETQYF. Combining the CDR3 with reference TRBV7-2 and TRBJ2-5 gives the whole variable domain GAGVSQSPSNKVTEKGKDVELRCDPISGHTALYWYRQSLGQGLEFLIYFQGNSAPDKSGLPSDRFSAERTGGSVSTLTIQRTQQEDSAVYLCASSLGRGLEETQYFGPGTRLLVL.

The rearrangement uses TRBV19 and TRBJ1-2; D call uncertain. The CDR3 is 16 residues long. CDR1 and CDR2 (germline): LNHDA, SQIVND (reference sequence). V dropped 7 bases and J dropped 8 bases, with 26 bases sitting between them. CDR3 residues: CASIDRDRGIIGGYTF. The CDR3 DNA reads TGTGCCAGTATAGACCGGGATCGGGGAATTATTGGGGGCTACACCTTC.

The rearrangement joins TRBV9 to TRBJ2-1; the D is unclear. This CDR3 spans 14 amino acids. The V and J ends lost 3 bases and 0 bases respectively, with 7 bases between them. The germline V gene has CDR1 SGDLS and CDR2 YYNGEE. The CDR3 reads CASSEQSSYNEQFF. The CDR3 DNA sequence: TGTGCCAGCAGCGAGCAAAGCTCCTACAATGAGCAGTTCTTC.

The V and J genes are TRBV2 and TRBJ2-7; 8 nucleotides agree with TRBD2. Germline trimming cut 3 bases from V and 6 bases from J; bases unmatched to any gene: 10. Germline V gene data show CDR1 as SNHLY and CDR2 as FYNNEI. CDR3 length: 15 residues. In DNA, the CDR3 is TGTGCCAGCAGTGATAGGCTAGCGGGTGTTCTCGAGCAGTACTTC. Translated, it gives CASSDRLAGVLEQYF.